This TCR beta chain is drawn from a study of monozygotic twins with inflammatory bowel disease. During cDNA synthesis, UMIs that each contained a 6-nucleotide sample barcode were added by means of template switching. TCRdb reprocessed the 5' RACE reads and reports one entry per CDR3 protein, with no DNA. The sample data list 300,000 to 400,000 distinct CDR3 sequences. The CDR3 is made up of 15 amino acids. Details on this clonotype: Antigen: not known.

Study-level results: Telling apart the different T cell subtypes was not possible.

The rearrangement links TRBV12-3 or TRBV12-4 to TRBJ2-5; TCRdb reports TRBD2, a call that lacks DNA to check it against. The specimen was blood. The receptor was isolated from a human donor with ulcerative colitis or Crohn's disease, or a healthy co-twin of an affected twin (not recorded which). The CDR3 spells CASSGLAGLQETQYF.